Listed below are T cell receptor beta chains from one sample, sequenced in a study of shared clonotypes between healthy human individuals. Some clones are missing from TCRdb's copy, which holds only in-frame ones; the method was immunoSEQ multiplex PCR. This sample has approximately 2,300,000 clones, with roughly 92% found just once. Material for sequencing was naive CD4+ T cells from PBMCs. These receptors came from a man between 18 and 29 years old in good health. Some clones in this sample may be carry-over from other donors' samples. Both conserved end residues are part of each CDR3. D genes are given only for firm matches. Where a row states a size, it is once, few, many or the class of an expanded clone; other rows omit it.

D gene	V gene	CDR3 length	J gene	clone size	CDR3 protein	CDR3 DNA
-	TRBV18	15	TRBJ2-1	-	CASSPGLSSYNEQFF	TGTGCCAGCTCACCGGGACTTAGCTCCTACAATGAGCAGTTCTTC
-	TRBV25-1	13	TRBJ1-2	-	CASSEARANGYTF	TGTGCCAGCAGTGAGGCACGAGCGAATGGCTACACCTTC
TRBD1	TRBV7-6	15	TRBJ2-2	-	CASSSRQGITGELFF	TGTGCCAGCAGCTCAAGACAGGGAATCACCGGGGAGCTGTTTTTT
TRBD2	TRBV9	15	TRBJ2-1	-	CASSERLAGYNEQFF	TGTGCCAGCAGCGAGCGACTAGCGGGGTACAATGAGCAGTTCTTC
TRBD2	TRBV19	16	TRBJ2-3	-	CASSTWTSGSTDTQYF	TGTGCCAGTAGTACCTGGACTAGCGGAAGCACAGATACGCAGTATTTT
-	TRBV9	12	TRBJ2-1	-	CASSAETNEQFF	TGTGCCAGCAGCGCCGAGACGAATGAGCAGTTCTTC
TRBD1	TRBV5-5	16	TRBJ2-3	-	CASSPYDRGLTDTQYF	TGTGCCAGCAGCCCCTACGACAGGGGTTTGACAGATACGCAGTATTTT
TRBD2	TRBV11-2	17	TRBJ2-1	-	CASSPGLGLAGVGEQFF	TGTGCCAGCAGCCCAGGATTGGGACTAGCGGGAGTGGGTGAGCAGTTCTTC
-	TRBV6-6	12	TRBJ2-5	-	CASSYSSETQYF	TGTGCCAGCAGTTACTCGTCGGAGACCCAGTACTTC
-	TRBV6-4	13	TRBJ2-3	-	CASSEVGADTQYF	TGTGCCAGCAGTGAGGTCGGGGCAGATACGCAGTATTTT
-	TRBV19	19	TRBJ2-6	-	CASTSLLMGVGAGANVLTF	TGTGCCAGTACCTCGCTCCTCATGGGGGTAGGAGCTGGGGCCAACGTCCTGACTTTC
-	TRBV30	11	TRBJ1-2	-	CAWSPSYGYTF	TGTGCCTGGAGTCCCTCCTATGGCTACACCTTC
-	TRBV5-1	17	TRBJ1-3	-	CASSLVAGTHSGNTIYF	TGCGCCAGCAGCTTGGTGGCCGGAACACACTCTGGAAACACCATATATTTT
-	TRBV12-2	10	TRBJ2-1	-	CASEMDEQFF	TGTGCAAGTGAGATGGATGAGCAGTTCTTC
TRBD2	TRBV9	20	TRBJ2-7	-	CASSPRPRELAGGRNYEQYF	TGTGCCAGCAGCCCACGTCCCCGGGAACTAGCGGGAGGACGGAACTACGAGCAGTACTTC
-	TRBV18	15	TRBJ1-1	-	CASSPLGVGNTEAFF	TGTGCCAGCTCACCTCTGGGGGTTGGGAACACTGAAGCTTTCTTT
TRBD2	TRBV5-1	14	TRBJ2-3	once	CASSSGLAEDTQYF	TGCGCCAGCAGCTCGGGGCTAGCGGAAGATACGCAGTATTTT
-	TRBV11-2	13	TRBJ2-7	-	CASSLDRAYEQYF	TGTGCCAGCAGCTTAGATCGGGCCTACGAGCAGTACTTC
-	TRBV30	16	TRBJ1-1	-	CAWSQTRAVQGTEAFF	TGTGCCTGGAGTCAAACCCGGGCGGTCCAAGGCACTGAAGCTTTCTTT
-	TRBV2	16	TRBJ1-1	-	CASSEAGGLPVAEAFF	TGTGCCAGCAGTGAAGCGGGCGGACTCCCCGTGGCTGAAGCTTTCTTT
TRBD1	TRBV5-1	13	TRBJ2-1	-	CASRGTGSQEQFF	TGCGCCAGCAGGGGGACAGGGTCGCAGGAGCAGTTCTTC
-	TRBV5-1	15	TRBJ2-3	-	CASSPAGLSTDTQYF	TGCGCCAGCAGCCCCGCGGGACTGAGCACAGATACGCAGTATTTT
-	TRBV28	15	TRBJ2-3	-	CASSLRLASTDTQYF	TGTGCCAGCAGTTTAAGACTTGCTAGCACAGATACGCAGTATTTT
-	TRBV6-1	15	TRBJ1-1	few	CASTNGGAPNTEAFF	TGTGCCAGCACCAACGGAGGGGCACCGAACACTGAAGCTTTCTTT
-	TRBV29-1	14	TRBJ2-1	-	CSAERTRGYNEQFF	TGCAGCGCCGAAAGGACTCGGGGCTACAATGAGCAGTTCTTC
-	TRBV6-6	14	TRBJ2-7	-	CASSSGRTVYEQYF	TGTGCCAGCAGTTCGGGGAGAACGGTCTACGAGCAGTACTTC
TRBD1	TRBV28	17	TRBJ1-4	-	CASSFDRHRGRGEKLFF	TGTGCCAGCAGTTTTGACCGCCACAGGGGGCGTGGTGAAAAACTGTTTTTT
TRBD2	TRBV4-1	14	TRBJ2-3	-	CASSQTRLADTQYF	TGCGCCAGCAGCCAAACTAGACTAGCGGATACGCAGTATTTT
TRBD1	TRBV28	16	TRBJ1-2	-	CASSSPRRGQLYGYTF	TGTGCCAGCAGTTCCCCTCGTAGGGGACAGCTCTATGGCTACACCTTC
-	TRBV5-5	11	TRBJ1-1	-	CASSLVTEAFF	TGTGCCAGCAGCTTGGTTACTGAAGCTTTCTTT
-	TRBV2	15	TRBJ2-3	-	CASSEGGPTTDTQYF	TGTGCCAGCAGTGAAGGGGGGCCCACCACAGATACGCAGTATTTT
-	TRBV7-9	19	TRBJ2-2	-	CASSLLPLGAPINRRELFF	TGTGCCAGCAGCTTACTCCCCCTGGGGGCCCCCATAAATCGTCGGGAGCTGTTTTTT
-	TRBV11-2	15	TRBJ2-5	-	CASSLGPLDQETQYF	TGTGCCAGCAGCTTAGGTCCACTAGACCAAGAGACCCAGTACTTC
TRBD2	TRBV19	15	TRBJ2-1	-	CASSLITGGPNEQFF	TGTGCCAGTAGTTTAATAACGGGAGGGCCGAATGAGCAGTTCTTC
-	TRBV7-6	15	TRBJ2-2	-	CATSLGLVRTGELFF	TGTGCCACCTCATTGGGCCTAGTGAGGACCGGGGAGCTGTTTTTT
-	TRBV5-1	11	TRBJ2-7	-	CASSVTYEQYF	TGCGCCAGCAGCGTGACCTACGAGCAGTACTTC
TRBD1	TRBV2	15	TRBJ2-1	-	CASSDQGVAYNEQFF	TGTGCCAGCAGTGATCAGGGGGTGGCATACAATGAGCAGTTCTTC
-	TRBV4-3	14	TRBJ2-7	-	CASSQFVSSYEQYF	TGCGCCAGCAGCCAATTCGTGAGCTCCTACGAGCAGTACTTC
-	TRBV18	15	TRBJ2-1	-	CASSPQRTYNNEQFF	TGTGCCAGCTCACCACAGAGGACTTATAACAATGAGCAGTTCTTC
TRBD1	TRBV28	15	TRBJ1-6	once	CASSFRRTGKEPLHF	TGTGCCAGCAGTTTTAGACGGACAGGAAAGGAACCCCTCCACTTT
-	TRBV4-1	15	TRBJ2-1	-	CASSHETGPGDEQFF	TGCGCCAGCAGCCACGAGACAGGGCCGGGGGATGAGCAGTTCTTC
-	TRBV5-1	14	TRBJ2-3	-	CASSLDFFADTQYF	TGCGCCAGCAGCTTGGACTTCTTTGCGGATACGCAGTATTTT
-	TRBV20-1	11	TRBJ2-7	few	CSAREAYEQYF	TGCAGTGCTAGAGAGGCCTACGAGCAGTACTTC
TRBD1	TRBV5-4	14	TRBJ1-2	-	CASSLNRGSGGYTF	TGTGCCAGCAGCTTGAACAGGGGCTCAGGTGGCTACACCTTC